This T cell receptor (beta chain) was identified in a study of T-cell reconstitution after alpha-beta-depleted transplantation in children. Ten or more counts support this clonotype. Unique molecular identifiers were built into the TCRbeta library. TCRdb re-derived calls from the PCR reads in MiXCR, one entry per CDR3 protein. The sample holds about 70,000 distinct CDR3 sequences, 9.5% to 13% seen once. The V end was cut by 5 bases, the J end by 4 bases, with 18 bases between. CDR1 is SGHAT and CDR2 is FQNNGV in the germline V gene. The CDR3 has 15 amino acids. The sequencing here drew on PBMCs, taken before TCRalphabeta/CD19-depleted stem cell transplant. The sequence derives from a boy aged 5 to 17 with acute myeloid leukemia, due to receive a stem cell transplant. The chain combines TRBV11-2 with TRBJ2-7, with D perhaps TRBD1 or TRBD2 (6 bases each). The DNA of the CDR3 is TGTGCCAGCAGCCTGGACCGCCTAGGGGGGTACGAGCAGTACGTC. This translates into CASSLDRLGGYEQYV.